This entry lists 27 T cell receptor beta chains sequenced from one sample in a study of identical twins. TCRdb passed the 5' RACE reads through MiXCR, listing each CDR3 protein once. The repertoire includes nearly 650,000 distinct CDR3 sequences, less than 9% of them detected once, and 1.6% sits in the top ten. These same records also appear under a second study, on yellow fever vaccine responses in identical twins.

The sequenced material came from PBMCs. Source of these receptors: a woman under 30 in good health.

This clonotype occurred a few times. The gene calls are TRBV5-1 and TRBJ2-5, with TRBD2 matching 9 bases. V shed 2 bases, J shed 5 bases, and the junction held 7 bases outside the gene matches. Germline lookup yields CDR1 SGHRS and CDR2 YFSETQ. The CDR3 extends over 15 amino acids. The CDR3 DNA reads TGCGCCAGCAGCTTCGGTAGCGGGAGCGGGGAGACCCAGTACTTC. It translates to CASSFGSGSGETQYF.

There are many counts of this clonotype. CDR3 loop: CASSEAARGGTEAFF. The CDR3 DNA reads as TGTGCCAGCAGTGAGGCGGCCCGGGGGGGCACTGAAGCTTTCTTT. The gene calls are TRBV6-1 and TRBJ1-1; D might be TRBD1 (5 bases). This CDR3 contains 15 residues. Germline-derived CDR1 and CDR2 are MNHNS and SASEGT. Trimming removed 3 bases at V and 4 bases at J, with 15 bases between.

This clonotype was seen repeatedly, ten times or more. V and J are TRBV24-1 and TRBJ2-5, with D tentatively TRBD1 or TRBD2 (6 bases each). The CDR3 spans 16 residues. The V end was cut by 4 bases, the J end by 5 bases, with 19 bases between. Germline V lookup: CDR1 KGHDR, CDR2 SFDVKD. The CDR3 here is CATSEPAPGGRETQYF. DNA for the CDR3: TGTGCCACCAGTGAACCCGCCCCCGGGGGCCGGGAGACCCAGTACTTC.

In its sample, this clonotype was seen many times. The chain couples TRBV12-3 or TRBV12-4 to TRBJ1-2; D is ambiguous. This CDR3 has 15 residues. V was trimmed by 3 bases and J by 2 bases, leaving 13 bases between them. The CDR3: CASSFRRLTNYGYTF. Here the CDR3 DNA reads TGTGCCAGCAGTTTCCGCCGACTGACCAACTATGGCTACACCTTC.

CDR3 nucleotides: TGTGCCAGCTACTCCTGGGGACAGGGCCGGGGCAATGAGCAGTTCTTC. Protein product: CASYSWGQGRGNEQFF. The rearrangement uses TRBV28 and TRBJ2-1, with 9 bases matching TRBD1. Per the germline V gene, CDR1 is MDHEN and CDR2 is SYDVKM. V gave up 8 bases and J gave up 6 bases; unmatched junction bases: 14. The CDR3 is 16 amino acids.

This clonotype was detected only a few times. The V and J genes are TRBV11-2 and TRBJ1-4; possibly TRBD1 for D (6 bases). The CDR3 sequence is 14 residues long. CDR1 and CDR2 (germline): SGHAT, FQNNGV. The germline V and J ends were trimmed by 2 bases and 8 bases, with 12 bases remaining between them. CDR3 loop: CASSLRGVGEKLFF. As DNA, the CDR3 is TGTGCCAGCAGCTTAAGGGGGGTCGGGGAAAAACTGTTTTTT.

The chain uses TRBV5-1 and TRBJ2-1, with a tentative D call TRBD2 (5 bases). The CDR3 is 14 amino acids. V lost 0 bases to trimming and J lost 9 bases, with 13 bases between them. CDR1 SGHRS and CDR2 YFSETQ come from the germline V gene. The chain's CDR3 is CASSLGQRGFEQFF. The CDR3 bases are TGCGCCAGCAGCTTGGGGCAGAGAGGGTTTGAGCAGTTCTTC.

This clonotype has a count of ten or more. The rearrangement links TRBV7-2 to TRBJ2-5; weak D call: TRBD1 (7 bases). V lost 3 bases and J lost 4, with 15 bases in between. The CDR3 is made up of 15 amino acids. Germline V lookup: CDR1 SGHTA, CDR2 FQGNSA. The CDR3: CASSLGNQGGETQYF. As DNA, the CDR3 is TGTGCCAGCAGCTTGGGCAATCAGGGGGGAGAGACCCAGTACTTC.

This chain connects TRBV11-3 to TRBJ2-1, with D perhaps TRBD2 (6 bases). In germline, CDR1 is SGHNT, CDR2 YENEEA. Trimming stripped 8 bases from V and 9 bases from J, with 14 bases between. CDR3 length: 12 amino acids. The CDR3 region has the DNA TGTGCCAGCTCCCGGGGGTATAGTGAGCAGTTCTTC. Protein product: CASSRGYSEQFF.

This clonotype has a handful of counts. This chain uses TRBV10-3 with TRBJ2-5; D ambiguous. V was pared by 3 bases and J by 4 bases, with 9 bases between. Germline V gene data show CDR1 as ENHRY and CDR2 as SYGVKD. The CDR3 consists of 13 residues. The CDR3 region is CAISEGVVETQYF. The CDR3 nucleotides read TGTGCCATCAGTGAAGGTGTAGTAGAGACCCAGTACTTC.

This clonotype was observed a few times. The chain couples TRBV6-1 to TRBJ2-7; 11 bases agree with TRBD1. V dropped 10 bases and J dropped 3; count of bases not matched to a gene: 8. CDR1 and CDR2 (germline): MNHNS, SASEGT. The CDR3 contains 14 residues. CDR3 coding DNA: TGTGCCATCGACCGGGACAGGGGGAACTACGAGCAGTACTTC. It encodes CAIDRDRGNYEQYF.

The CDR3 here is CASSLRANYEQYV. CDR3 DNA: TGTGCCAGCAGCCTAAGGGCCAACTACGAGCAGTACGTC. V is TRBV7-8 and J is TRBJ2-7, with unresolved D. V lost 5 bases and J 3 bases, leaving 11 bases between the germline ends. This CDR3 is 13 amino acids long. CDR1 is SGHVS and CDR2 is FQNEAQ in the germline V gene.

This clonotype turned up a few times. This chain joins TRBV12-3 or TRBV12-4 and TRBJ2-1; no reliable D call. CDR3 length: 11 amino acids. Trimming took 1 base from V and 8 from J, leaving 3 bases between them. In nucleotides, the CDR3 is TGTGCCAGCAGTTTAGAGTATGAGCAGTTCTTC. Translated: CASSLEYEQFF.

This CDR3 is CASSTGLAGGLAKNIQYF. In DNA form, the CDR3 reads TGCGCCAGCAGCACGGGACTAGCGGGAGGGCTAGCCAAAAACATTCAGTACTTC. The chain has TRBV4-1 and TRBJ2-4; 16 bases align to TRBD2. Looked up from germline, CDR1 is MGHRA and CDR2 is YSYEKL. CDR3 size: 18 residues. With V trimmed by 5 bases and J by 0 bases, 4 bases remained unmatched.

This clonotype has at least ten counts. The rearrangement joins TRBV29-1 to TRBJ1-1; 8 bases fit TRBD1. The CDR3 is made up of 12 amino acids. Germline V gene data show CDR1 as SQVTM and CDR2 as ANQGSEA. Unmatched junction bases numbered 6, after V lost 8 bases and J lost 4 bases. For the CDR3, the DNA is TGCAGCTTAGACAGGGGCGCCACTGAAGCTTTCTTT. Its translation: CSLDRGATEAFF. Together with reference TRBV29-1 and TRBJ1-1, the CDR3 gives the full variable domain: SAVISQKPSRDICQRGTSLTIQCQVDSQVTMMFWYRQQPGQSLTLIATANQGSEATYESGFVIDKFPISRPNLTFSTLTVSNMSPEDSSIYLCSLDRGATEAFFGQGTRLTVV.

The genes are TRBV11-3 and TRBJ2-5; no reliable D call. Germline CDR1 is SGHNT and CDR2 is YENEEA. This CDR3 has 14 amino acids. V was trimmed by 7 bases and J by 4 bases, leaving 16 bases between them. CDR3 amino acids: CASKGLPTTETQYF. The CDR3 DNA is TGTGCCAGCAAGGGCCTACCCACCACAGAGACCCAGTACTTC.

This clonotype showed up many times. The rearrangement joins TRBV5-1 to TRBJ2-3; perhaps D is TRBD1 or TRBD2 (5 bases each). Germline V gene lookup returns CDR1 SGHRS and CDR2 YFSETQ. V was pared by 1 base and J by 4 bases, with 7 bases between. This CDR3 region has 13 residues. The CDR3 region is CASSLQGADTQYF. Written as DNA, the CDR3 is TGCGCCAGCAGCTTGCAGGGAGCAGATACGCAGTATTTT. The complete variable domain, with remaining parts taken from reference TRBV5-1 and TRBJ2-3, reads KAGVTQTPRYLIKTRGQQVTLSCSPISGHRSVSWYQQTPGQGLQFLFEYFSETQRNKGNFPGRFSGRQFSNSRSEMNVSTLELGDSALYLCASSLQGADTQYFGPGTRLTVL.

The gene calls are TRBV7-9 and TRBJ2-1, with 10 bases lining up with TRBD2. Trimming cost V 11 bases and J 4 bases; bases outside gene matches: 5. Germline assignment: CDR1 SEHNR and CDR2 FQNEAQ (reference sequence). The CDR3 runs to 13 residues. The CDR3 loop is CALSGRKYNEQFF. CDR3 coding DNA: TGTGCCCTTAGCGGGAGGAAGTACAATGAGCAGTTCTTC.

This clonotype was seen at least ten times. The J gene is TRBJ2-3, the V gene TRBV12-3 or TRBV12-4; D gene unclear. The CDR3 spans 16 residues. V shed 6 bases and J shed 1 base, with 17 bases lying between them. The CDR3 protein is CASRRPQVAGTDTQYF. CDR3 coding DNA: TGTGCCAGCAGACGCCCTCAGGTGGCCGGCACAGATACGCAGTATTTT.

This clonotype has at least ten counts. The V gene is TRBV28, the J gene TRBJ2-7; D is unclear. The V and J ends lost 3 bases and 0 bases respectively, with 15 bases between them. Germline-derived CDR1 and CDR2 are MDHEN and SYDVKM. CDR3 length: 16 amino acids. The CDR3 bases are TGTGCCAGCAGTTTGAAGTTCGGTGGAAACTCCTACGAGCAGTACTTC. As protein: CASSLKFGGNSYEQYF.

The genes are TRBV12-3 or TRBV12-4 and TRBJ1-5; TRBD1 matches at 7 bases. With V trimmed by 6 bases and J by 3 bases, 5 bases remained unmatched. This CDR3 is built from 14 residues. The CDR3 DNA sequence: TGTGCCAGCAGCAGGGACAGTTTCAATCAGCCCCAGCATTTT. Its translation is CASSRDSFNQPQHF.

This clonotype was seen many times. The chain links TRBV3-1 to TRBJ2-5, with 8 bases identical to TRBD1. The length of the CDR3 is 14 residues. Germline CDR1 reads LGHDT; CDR2 reads YNNKEL (reference sequence). Losses at the gene ends were 2 bases for V and 4 bases for J; bases not matched to a gene: 3. CDR3 in DNA: TGTGCCAGCAGCCAAATCGACAGGGGAGAGACCCAGTACTTC. Amino acids: CASSQIDRGETQYF.

This clonotype was counted only a few times. The gene calls are TRBV12-3 or TRBV12-4 and TRBJ2-7; a weak D match, TRBD2 (6 bases). This CDR3 region has 15 residues. Trimming removed 5 bases at V and 2 bases at J, with 16 bases between. Here the CDR3 reads CASSAPGSYTYEQYF. Here the CDR3 DNA reads TGTGCCAGCAGTGCCCCCGGGAGTTACACCTACGAGCAGTACTTC.

V usage is TRBV20-1 and J usage is TRBJ2-7; D is possibly TRBD2 (5 bases). In germline, CDR1 is DFQATT, CDR2 SNEGSKA (reference sequence). This CDR3 is built from 15 residues. The V gene lost 5 bases and the J gene lost 1 base, with 18 bases spanning the gap. DNA of the CDR3: TGCAGTGCTTGGACCGAGGTTCGGGGTTCCTACGAGCAGTACGTC. This encodes CSAWTEVRGSYEQYV.

CDR3: CASNPGQGAVGYTF. DNA for the CDR3: TGTGCCAGTAACCCGGGACAGGGGGCCGTCGGCTACACCTTC. The chain links TRBV6-1 to TRBJ1-2, with 12 bases matching TRBD1. V lost 9 bases and J lost 8; bases outside the gene matches: 10. CDR3 length: 14 amino acids. In germline, CDR1 is MNHNS, CDR2 SASEGT.

This clonotype occurred a few times. J is TRBJ2-5 and V is TRBV7-2; no clear D gene. The CDR3 runs 16 residues. V lost 1 base and J lost 2, with 14 bases in between. The germline V gene has CDR1 SGHTA and CDR2 FQGNSA. The CDR3 bases are TGTGCCAGCAGCTTAGAGGGCGTCTTAATTCAAGAGACCCAGTACTTC. As protein: CASSLEGVLIQETQYF.

DNA of the CDR3: TGTGCCAGCAGTGTTCAGGGGGACTATGGCTACACCTTC. Protein sequence: CASSVQGDYGYTF. The chain links TRBV6-1 to TRBJ1-2; 7 bases are a match to TRBD1. The CDR3 contains 13 residues. V lost 4 bases to trimming and J lost 3 bases; unmatched junction nucleotides: 2. Germline values: CDR1 MNHNS, CDR2 SASEGT.